The clone carrying this T cell receptor (beta chain) showed up just a few times. Its antigen is as yet unknown. These data are taken from a study of T cell repertoires in cytomegalovirus infection. In the study overall: Newly reported HLA-C-restricted and thoroughly characterized HLA-B-restricted CMV epitopes were employed. General study findings and limits: The ex vivo response was dominated by HLA-C-restricted CMV-specific TCR beta clonotypes.

V dropped 5 bases and J dropped 2; count of bases not matched to a gene: 5. CDR3 length: 16 amino acids. Germline V gene sequence: CDR1 SGHTA, CDR2 FQGNSA. TCRdb re-derived calls from the reads in MiXCR, one entry per CDR3 protein. In the table there are 20,000 to 30,000 distinct CDR3 sequences, 20% to 25% of which are singletons. V and J are TRBV7-2 and TRBJ2-1, with 11 bases identical to TRBD2. The receptor's source is a human donor in good health (CMV status not recorded). Some clones in this sample may be carry-over from other donors' samples. This material consisted of CD8+ T cells from cultured PBMCs, taken from culture after CMV antigen stimulation. In DNA form, the CDR3 reads TGTGCCAGCAGCCAAACTAGCGGGGGAACCTACAATGAGCAGTTCTTC. Encoded protein: CASSQTSGGTYNEQFF.